This TCR beta chain was documented in a study of blood T cells in healthy people across ages. Study conclusions and caveats: While age rose, TCR beta diversity per million T cells dropped in a roughly linear way.

Primed by a sample-barcoded 5' primer and a J-beta primer mix, a second PCR proceeded for roughly 6 to 12 cycles. TCRdb itself ran the 5' RACE reads through MiXCR, one entry per CDR3 protein. The sample records around 790,000 distinct CDR3 sequences, about 42% being singletons. The CDR3 runs to 13 residues. Between the trimmed V and J ends, which lost 3 bases and 0 bases, there was a span of 8 bases. Germline V CDR1 and CDR2: SQVTM, ANQGSEA. Comments on this clonotype: Its antigen is currently unknown.

The receptor's source is a man aged 55 to 70 in good health. What was sequenced was blood. The chain uses TRBV29-1 and TRBJ1-1; D is unclear. CDR3 in amino acids: CSVEGHLNTEAFF. In DNA form, the CDR3 reads TGCAGCGTTGAGGGTCACTTGAACACTGAAGCTTTCTTT. The variable domain in full, with the rest retrieved from reference TRBV29-1 and TRBJ1-1, is SAVISQKPSRDICQRGTSLTIQCQVDSQVTMMFWYRQQPGQSLTLIATANQGSEATYESGFVIDKFPISRPNLTFSTLTVSNMSPEDSSIYLCSVEGHLNTEAFFGQGTRLTVV.